The 13 T cell receptor beta chains below all came from one sample that was sequenced in a study of T cell responses to AZD1222 COVID-19 vaccine. Using immunoSEQ multiplex PCR, the repertoire was profiled, and TCRdb retains in-frame clones only, with some absent. The table lists under 200,000 clones, more than 75% of them singletons, with approximately 2.7% in the top ten. This specimen consisted of peripheral blood, obtained on day 0 of MenACWY control vaccination. The receptors come from an adult in good health.

The chain has TRBV6-1 and TRBJ1-1; D ambiguous. V lost 3 bases and J 2 bases, leaving 7 bases between the germline ends. CDR1 and CDR2 from the germline V gene are MNHNS and SASEGT. This CDR3 spans 13 amino acids. The CDR3, as DNA: TGTGCCAGCAGTGAGAGGGCTAACACTGAAGCTTTCTTT. Translation: CASSERANTEAFF.

The chain combines TRBV6-4 with TRBJ2-1; 12 bases are shared with TRBD2. Germline V gives CDR1 MRHNA, CDR2 SNTAGT. The V and J ends lost 4 bases and 4 bases, in that order; junction bases with no gene match: 2. The CDR3 is made up of 15 amino acids. The CDR3 loop reads CASSGGTSGYNEQFF. CDR3 nucleotides: TGTGCCAGCAGTGGTGGGACTAGCGGGTACAATGAGCAGTTCTTC.

The rearrangement uses TRBV5-5 and TRBJ1-1; TRBD1 might be the D (5 bases). V lost 4 bases to trimming and J lost 3 bases, with 28 bases between them. Germline-derived CDR1 and CDR2 are SGHKS and YYEKEE (reference sequence). This CDR3 region has 19 residues. The DNA for the CDR3 is TGTGCCAGCAGCCCACGGGACGACACGAAAAAACTAGAAGACACTGAAGCTTTCTTT. Its translation: CASSPRDDTKKLEDTEAFF. The entire variable domain, with the rest obtained from reference TRBV5-5 and TRBJ1-1, is as follows: DAGVTQSPTHLIKTRGQQVTLRCSPISGHKSVSWYQQVLGQGPQFIFQYYEKEERGRGNFPDRFSARQFPNYSSELNVNALLLGDSALYLCASSPRDDTKKLEDTEAFFGQGTRLTVV.

The V gene is TRBV7-9, the J gene TRBJ2-7; 7 bases match TRBD1. V trimming: 5 bases; J trimming: 3 bases; junction bases outside the gene matches: 10. Germline CDR1 is SEHNR and CDR2 is FQNEAQ (reference sequence). CDR3 size: 15 residues. The CDR3 is CASSPPDRVVYEQYF. The CDR3 DNA is TGTGCCAGCAGCCCTCCCGACAGGGTAGTCTACGAGCAGTACTTC. Together with reference TRBV7-9 and TRBJ2-7, the CDR3 gives the full variable domain: DTGVSQNPRHKITKRGQNVTFRCDPISEHNRLYWYRQTLGQGPEFLTYFQNEAQLEKSRLLSDRFSAERPKGSFSTLEIQRTEQGDSAMYLCASSPPDRVVYEQYFGPGTRLTVT.

The chain recombines TRBV6-1 with TRBJ1-2, with no clear D. The CDR3 has 16 amino acids. Trimming took 3 bases from V and 4 from J, leaving 18 bases between them. CDR1 MNHNS and CDR2 SASEGT come from the germline V gene. The CDR3 region has the DNA TGTGCCAGCAGTGAGGAGTGGGTTATTCAGTTCTATGGCTACACCTTC. It yields the protein CASSEEWVIQFYGYTF.

The chain links TRBV27 to TRBJ1-2; 8 nucleotides agree with TRBD1. J lost 10 bases, V lost 2 bases, and 6 bases had no gene match. The CDR3 covers 13 residues. The V gene's germline CDR1 is MNHEY and CDR2 SMNVEV (reference sequence). The chain's CDR3 is CASSLGDRSDYTF. The CDR3 coding sequence is TGTGCCAGCAGTTTAGGGGACAGGTCGGACTACACCTTC.

The rearrangement uses TRBV4-2 and TRBJ2-7, with D unclear. The CDR3 sequence is 15 residues long. Germline assignment: CDR1 LGHNA and CDR2 YNFKEQ. Trimming stripped 0 bases from V and 4 bases from J, with 13 bases between. CDR3 in amino acids: CASSQDWDADYEQYF. The CDR3 DNA is TGTGCCAGCAGCCAAGATTGGGATGCGGATTACGAGCAGTACTTC.

The V gene is TRBV29-1, the J gene TRBJ2-3; D could derive from TRBD1 or TRBD2 (5 bases each). V was shortened by 3 bases and J by 1 base, with 14 bases between the two germline ends. CDR1 and CDR2 from the germline V gene are SQVTM and ANQGSEA. This CDR3 is 15 amino acids long. CDR3 sequence reads: CSVDGASPGTDTQYF. DNA of the CDR3: TGCAGCGTTGACGGGGCTAGCCCGGGCACAGATACGCAGTATTTT.

The chain carries TRBV3-1 (or the pseudogene TRBV3-2) and TRBJ2-3; D not resolved. The germline V gene encodes CDR1 LGHDT and CDR2 YNNKEL (reference sequence). V gave up 0 bases and J gave up 0 bases, with 10 bases separating them. The CDR3 contains 16 residues. Written as DNA, the CDR3 is TGTGCCAGCAGCCAAGATCGGCAGCCTAGCACAGATACGCAGTATTTT. Translating gives CASSQDRQPSTDTQYF.

On this clone itself: This CDR3 is also generated by other DNA sequences in the sample. The genes are TRBV5-1 and TRBJ2-2; D call uncertain. This CDR3 has 15 residues. Trimming shortened V by 2 bases and J by 1 base, and 9 bases separated the two germline ends. CDR1 and CDR2 from the germline V gene are SGHRS and YFSETQ. CDR3 coding DNA: TGCGCCAGCAGCTTAGGCGATCGGAACACCGGGGAGCTGTTTTTT. Encoded protein: CASSLGDRNTGELFF.

The V call is TRBV5-1, the J call TRBJ2-7, with D unresolved. The CDR3 loop spans 15 amino acids. CDR1 is SGHRS, CDR2 YFSETQ, per germline. Trimming left V 0 bases short and J 0 bases short, with 10 bases between. In DNA, the CDR3 is TGCGCCAGCAGCTTGGACGGCCAGAGCTCCTACGAGCAGTACTTC. This encodes CASSLDGQSSYEQYF.

The chain has TRBV7-3 and TRBJ2-3; 7 nucleotides match TRBD2. The length of the CDR3 is 15 residues. The trim removed 5 bases at V and 1 base at J, leaving 6 bases unmatched. Looked up from germline, CDR1 is SGHTA and CDR2 is FQGTGA. The CDR3 here is CASSGAAGGTDTQYF. DNA of the CDR3: TGTGCCAGCAGCGGGGCGGCGGGAGGCACAGATACGCAGTATTTT. The full variable domain, completed using reference TRBV7-3 and TRBJ2-3, is GAGVSQTPSNKVTEKGKYVELRCDPISGHTALYWYRQSLGQGPEFLIYFQGTGAADDSGLPNDRFFAVRPEGSVSTLKIQRTERGDSAVYLCASSGAAGGTDTQYFGPGTRLTVL.

The chain links TRBV5-6 to TRBJ1-6; the D is unclear. The CDR3 runs to 14 residues. The germline CDR1 and CDR2 sequences are SGHDT and YYEEEE. V lost 0 bases, J lost 11 bases, and 12 bases lay in between. CDR3 nucleotide sequence: TGTGCCAGCAGCTTGGTTGAGGATAGAACACCCCTCCACTTT. Encoded protein: CASSLVEDRTPLHF.